This paragraph reports one T cell receptor beta chain. The antigen is undetermined. These data are taken from a study of T-cell reconstitution after alpha-beta-depleted transplantation in children. Study-wide results and caveats: One year after transplant, T-cell counts and diversity came mostly from newly produced T cells.

Trimming stripped 0 bases from V and 0 bases from J, with 15 bases between. This CDR3 has 17 residues. CDR1 and CDR2 from the germline V gene are DFQATT and SNEGSKA (reference sequence). Molecular barcoding with unique molecular identifiers was used for the TCRbeta library. Using its own MiXCR run on the PCR reads, TCRdb lists one record per CDR3 protein. Of 200,000 to 300,000 distinct CDR3 sequences listed, about 25% are singletons. The TCR comes from a girl aged 2 to 9 with Fanconi anemia, due to receive a stem cell transplant. This rearrangement joins TRBV20-1 to TRBJ2-1; TRBD2 might be the D (5 bases). The sequencing used PBMCs, collected before TCRalphabeta/CD19-depleted stem cell transplant. CDR3 bases: TGCAGTGCTAGAGACTCGGCGGGTAGTATCTCCTACAATGAGCAGTTCTTC. It is translated as CSARDSAGSISYNEQFF.